Listed below are T cell receptor beta chains from one sample, sequenced in a study of blood T cell repertoires in COVID-19. Data came from immunoSEQ multiplex PCR; TCRdb stores just in-frame clones and leaves some out. The sample has about 180,000 clones, 70% to 90% seen once. Material for sequencing was peripheral blood. All receptors derive from a young woman with active or convalescent COVID-19. Each CDR3 is given with its conserved first and last residue. The D gene is left open where the match is weak. The listing skips clone size in some rows; elsewhere it reads once, few, many or a size class.

DNA | CDR3 | J | size | V | D
TGTGCCACCAGTGTGGAGGGGTTGGTCTATGGCTACACCTTC | CATSVEGLVYGYTF | TRBJ1-2 | NA | TRBV24-1 | NA
TGTGCCAGCAGCCAAGATATCTGGCGGGGGGAAGAGACCCAGTACTTC | CASSQDIWRGEETQYF | TRBJ2-5 | NA | TRBV14 | TRBD2
TGTGCCAGCAGCGGAGGGACTAGCGGTCTCACAGATACGCAGTATTTT | CASSGGTSGLTDTQYF | TRBJ2-3 | few | TRBV5-4 | TRBD2
TGTGCCAGCAGCCAAGACCCGGGAGCCGGATATGGCTACACCTTC | CASSQDPGAGYGYTF | TRBJ1-2 | NA | TRBV3-1/TRBV3-2 | NA
TGCAGTGCTAGTCGTCCAGGTTTATCTAATTCACCCCTCCACTTT | CSASRPGLSNSPLHF | TRBJ1-6 | NA | TRBV20-1 | NA
TGTGCCAGCAGTGAAGCGCCGACAGGGCCTAATTCACCCCTCCACTTT | CASSEAPTGPNSPLHF | TRBJ1-6 | NA | TRBV2 | TRBD1
TGTGCCACCCTGACTAGTGGGCTCGATGAGCAGTTCTTC | CATLTSGLDEQFF | TRBJ2-1 | NA | TRBV15 | NA
TGTGCCAGCAGCGAACAGGGATTTGCCTACGAGCAGTACTTC | CASSEQGFAYEQYF | TRBJ2-7 | NA | TRBV9 | NA
TGTGCCAGCAGTTTCGGACAGGGACAAGGAAACACCATATATTTT | CASSFGQGQGNTIYF | TRBJ1-3 | NA | TRBV6-6 | TRBD1
TGTGCCAGCAGCCTCCTCCCCGGGGAGCTGTTTTTT | CASSLLPGELFF | TRBJ2-2 | NA | TRBV27 | NA
TGTGCCAGCAGCGCCGACAGAGAAAAACTGTTTTTT | CASSADREKLFF | TRBJ1-4 | few | TRBV14 | NA
TGTGCCAGCAGCTCCGGCCAAGCGGGGGTCTTC | CASSSGQAGVF | TRBJ2-7 | NA | TRBV11-2 | TRBD2
TGTGCCAGCACGGGAAAGACGGAGACCGGGGAGCTGTTTTTT | CASTGKTETGELFF | TRBJ2-2 | NA | TRBV15 | NA
TGTGCCAGTACCTCCCCCCGGGAGGGGGCGTACACCGGGGAGCTGTTTTTT | CASTSPREGAYTGELFF | TRBJ2-2 | NA | TRBV19 | NA
TGTGCCAGCAGCGTATGGGAGCAGGGGGCGAAGAATGAGCAGTTCTTC | CASSVWEQGAKNEQFF | TRBJ2-1 | NA | TRBV9 | TRBD1
TGTGCCAGCAGTTTACCCCCCGGGACAGGGAACTATGGCTACACCTTC | CASSLPPGTGNYGYTF | TRBJ1-2 | NA | TRBV6-5 | TRBD1
TGTGCCAGCAGCCCAGGGCCCGAGTATAATGGCTACACCTTC | CASSPGPEYNGYTF | TRBJ1-2 | NA | TRBV28 | NA
TGCGCCAGCAGCCCCTTACCCGACAGGTCAACCTACGAGCAGTACTTC | CASSPLPDRSTYEQYF | TRBJ2-7 | NA | TRBV5-1 | NA
TGTGCCAGCAGTTACTCGAGCCCGGGACAGAACTATGGCTACACCTTC | CASSYSSPGQNYGYTF | TRBJ1-2 | NA | TRBV6-5 | TRBD1
TGTGCCACCAGTGACCCCCGGGACAGGACCTACGAGCAGTACTTC | CATSDPRDRTYEQYF | TRBJ2-7 | NA | TRBV24-1 | TRBD1
TGTGCCAGCAGTCCCAGGACAGGGGGCTTAGAAAAACTGTTTTTT | CASSPRTGGLEKLFF | TRBJ1-4 | NA | TRBV27 | TRBD1
TGTGCCAGCAGCTTGACAGGGGAAGGGACTGAAGCTTTCTTT | CASSLTGEGTEAFF | TRBJ1-1 | NA | TRBV2 | TRBD1
TGTGCCAGCAGCTTAGATATTGGGGACAGACGCTACACCTTC | CASSLDIGDRRYTF | TRBJ1-2 | NA | TRBV7-9 | TRBD1
TGTGCAAGTCGCCCCGCCGCCCAGGGTAGGGGCGGAAAACTGTTTTTT | CASRPAAQGRGGKLFF | TRBJ1-4 | NA | TRBV12-2 | NA
TGTGCCAGCAGCCACCCTCATAGCGGGAGACGCACAGATACGCAGTATTTT | CASSHPHSGRRTDTQYF | TRBJ2-3 | NA | TRBV5-4 | TRBD2
TGCGCCAGCCTTAGGGCAGGGGGCTGGAACAATCAGCCCCAGCATTTT | CASLRAGGWNNQPQHF | TRBJ1-5 | NA | TRBV23-1 | TRBD1
TGTGCCAGCAGCTCCGGACAGCAAGAGACCCAGTACTTC | CASSSGQQETQYF | TRBJ2-5 | NA | TRBV7-9 | NA
TGTGCCAGCAGCCCGCGGGGGGCTAGGGATGAGCAGTTCTTC | CASSPRGARDEQFF | TRBJ2-1 | NA | TRBV11-3 | TRBD2
TGTGCCAGCGGGCGGGATTACAATGAGCAGTTCTTC | CASGRDYNEQFF | TRBJ2-1 | many | TRBV2 | NA
TGTGCCACCAGCAGAGGGCTTACTGAAGCAGGGCCCCAGCATTTT | CATSRGLTEAGPQHF | TRBJ1-5 | NA | TRBV15 | NA
TGCGCCAGCAGTGTTAGCCGGAATTATGGCTACACCTTC | CASSVSRNYGYTF | TRBJ1-2 | NA | TRBV10-1 | NA
TGTGCCACCAGCAGAGATCTATTCCGGGACAGGGGCGACTATGGCTACACCTTC | CATSRDLFRDRGDYGYTF | TRBJ1-2 | NA | TRBV15 | TRBD1
TGTGCCAGCAGGACCGGGACATCTCTCTACGAGCAGTACTTC | CASRTGTSLYEQYF | TRBJ2-7 | NA | TRBV6-5 | NA
TGCGCCAGCAGCTTAGACATGAACTATGGCTACACCTTC | CASSLDMNYGYTF | TRBJ1-2 | NA | TRBV5-1 | NA
TGTGCCAGCAGTGACTCGTGGGGAGGCACCGGGGAGCTGTTTTTT | CASSDSWGGTGELFF | TRBJ2-2 | NA | TRBV6-4 | NA
TGTGCCAGCAGAATGACAGCTTATAGCAATCAGCCCCAGCATTTT | CASRMTAYSNQPQHF | TRBJ1-5 | NA | TRBV6-5 | NA
TGTGCCAGCTCACGAGGGACAGGGAACTACGAGCAGTACTTC | CASSRGTGNYEQYF | TRBJ2-7 | NA | TRBV18 | TRBD1